These 12 T cell receptor beta chains originate from one sample sequenced in a study of shared clonotypes between healthy human individuals. This table comes from immunoSEQ multiplex PCR, and its TCRdb copy is limited to in-frame clones, with some not included. The sample gives under 350,000 clones, roughly 84% of which show up once; about a sixth is in the top ten. The specimen was memory CD8+ T cells sorted from blood. Noted subset: CD45RO+ cells pooled with CCR7-negative TemRA cells. Receptor source: a man between 18 and 35 years old in good health.

Notes on this clone: Other DNA sequences in this sample translate to the same CDR3. The chain has TRBV4-1 and TRBJ1-1; D is perhaps TRBD1 (5 bases). Germline loops: CDR1 MGHRA, CDR2 YSYEKL. This CDR3 spans 16 amino acids. Trimming took off 0 bases at V and 0 bases at J, with 11 bases between the two ends. CDR3 in DNA: TGCGCCAGCAGCCAAGATCTGGGGACCCTGAACACTGAAGCTTTCTTT. Residues: CASSQDLGTLNTEAFF.

The rearrangement links TRBV10-2 to TRBJ2-3; D is ambiguous. Germline CDR1 is WSHSY and CDR2 is SAAADI. Trimming took 7 bases from V and 1 from J, leaving 12 bases between them. The CDR3 spans 14 residues. The CDR3 region is CASTYPGRTDTQYF. CDR3 DNA: TGCGCCAGCACCTACCCTGGACGCACAGATACGCAGTATTTT.

The rearrangement links TRBV12-5 to TRBJ1-1, with TRBD1 as a possible D gene (5 bases). Germline values: CDR1 LGHNT, CDR2 FRNRAP. The CDR3 is made up of 13 amino acids. V was pared by 2 bases and J by 3 bases, with 7 bases between. CDR3 loop: CASGLWGDTEAFF. The CDR3 DNA reads as TGTGCTAGTGGTTTGTGGGGGGACACTGAAGCTTTCTTT. Together with reference TRBV12-5 and TRBJ1-1, the CDR3 gives the full variable domain: DARVTQTPRHKVTEMGQEVTMRCQPILGHNTVFWYRQTMMQGLELLAYFRNRAPLDDSGMPKDRFSAEMPDATLATLKIQPSEPRDSAVYFCASGLWGDTEAFFGQGTRLTVV.

The chain recombines TRBV7-9 with TRBJ1-3; 8 positions match TRBD1. Trimming took 5 bases from V and 2 from J; bases not matched to a gene: 5. Germline V gives CDR1 SEHNR, CDR2 FQNEAQ (reference sequence). The CDR3 covers 15 residues. In nucleotides, the CDR3 is TGTGCCAGCAGCCCCTGGACAGGGCCTGGAAACACCATATATTTT. Translated, it gives CASSPWTGPGNTIYF.

This clone was seen repeatedly, ten times or more. The V gene is TRBV2, the J gene TRBJ1-2; D gene unclear. The V gene's germline CDR1 is SNHLY and CDR2 FYNNEI. V was trimmed by 7 bases and J by 6 bases, leaving 15 bases between them. The CDR3 consists of 13 residues. DNA of the CDR3: TGTGCCAGCACGGCGAGACTTGGGCATGGCTACACCTTC. It specifies CASTARLGHGYTF.

This clone has at least ten counts. The V and J genes are TRBV5-6 and TRBJ1-5; 7 bases are shared with TRBD1. Germline values: CDR1 SGHDT, CDR2 YYEEEE. This CDR3 contains 18 residues. The trim removed 0 bases at V and 1 base at J, leaving 10 bases unmatched. For the CDR3, the DNA is TGTGCCAGCAGCTTGGGTGCGGCCGGGACAGCAAGCAATCAGCCCCAGCATTTT. It translates to CASSLGAAGTASNQPQHF. The full variable domain, in which reference TRBV5-6 and TRBJ1-5 provide the parts outside the CDR3, is DAGVTQSPTHLIKTRGQQVTLRCSPKSGHDTVSWYQQALGQGPQFIFQYYEEEERQRGNFPDRFSGHQFPNYSSELNVNALLLGDSALYLCASSLGAAGTASNQPQHFGDGTRLSIL.

V is TRBV5-6 and J is TRBJ1-1; TRBD1 aligns across 10 bases. Looked up from germline, CDR1 is SGHDT and CDR2 is YYEEEE. This CDR3 region has 14 residues. The J segment lost 4 bases and the V segment lost 3 bases, leaving 3 bases of the junction unmatched. The CDR3 DNA reads as TGTGCCAGCAGCTGGGACAGGGGAGGCACTGAAGCTTTCTTT. Amino acid sequence: CASSWDRGGTEAFF.

V usage is TRBV6-6 and J usage is TRBJ2-1, with D uncertain. The CDR3 extends over 13 amino acids. V was pared by 3 bases and J by 5 bases, with 8 bases between. CDR1 is MNHNY, CDR2 SVGAGI, per germline (reference sequence). For the CDR3, the DNA is TGTGCCAGCAGTTATAGAGGAGACAATGAGCAGTTCTTC. As protein: CASSYRGDNEQFF.

DNA for the CDR3: TGTGCCAGCAGTCCCACGCGTCTATCAGCTCTTAGCACAGATACGCAGTATTTT. Translated, it gives CASSPTRLSALSTDTQYF. The rearrangement joins TRBV27 to TRBJ2-3; D is unclear. Germline values: CDR1 MNHEY, CDR2 SMNVEV (reference sequence). V was trimmed by 5 bases and J by 0 bases, leaving 21 bases between them. The CDR3 is 18 residues long.

The V and J genes are TRBV28 and TRBJ2-7, with 9 bases identical to TRBD2. The ends lost 1 base at V and 4 bases at J; junction bases unmatched: 5. The CDR3 has 15 residues. The germline V gene encodes CDR1 MDHEN and CDR2 SYDVKM. DNA of the CDR3: TGTGCCAGCAGTTTATATGCGGGGGGGAATTACGAGCAGTACTTC. Amino acid sequence: CASSLYAGGNYEQYF.

As concerns this clone: Its ends do not fully match the called genes, so a read error is possible. The chain links TRBV13 to TRBJ2-1, with 7 bases aligning to TRBD2. CDR3 length: 15 amino acids. Germline CDR1 reads PRHDT; CDR2 reads FYEKMQ (reference sequence). The CDR3, as DNA: TGTGCCAGCAGATTAGCGGGTAGCTCCTACAATGAGCAGTTCTTC. Its translation: CASRLAGSSYNEQFF.

The chain employs TRBV4-3 and TRBJ2-7, with D unresolved. The length of the CDR3 is 18 residues. V was trimmed by 0 bases and J by 2 bases, leaving 20 bases between them. Germline CDR1 reads LGHNA; CDR2 reads YSLEER. This chain's CDR3 is CASSQEGGGVQTAYEQYF. In DNA form, the CDR3 reads TGCGCCAGCAGCCAAGAGGGTGGTGGGGTTCAAACCGCCTACGAGCAGTACTTC.